This T cell receptor (beta chain) originates from a study of cytomegalovirus exposure and HLA in healthy donors (dated by TCRdb to the late 2010s). Context from the whole study: An earlier analysis of some 620 of the donors reported around 280 Gb of sequence data and roughly 120 million unique TCR beta sequences obtained from approximately 180 million T cells. An early release that covered 500 to 800 HLA-typed donors contained 300 to 350 gigabases of sequencing data and tens of millions of unique TCR sequences. Among the roughly 390 genotyped donors, approximately 76% belonged to the genetic ancestry cluster associated with self-reported Caucasian donors. The study aimed to test whether cataloging public T cell receptors could reveal signatures of past pathogen exposure. Using immunosequencing, the study profiled T cell repertoires from some 670 subjects and related those repertoires to cytomegalovirus serostatus. Besides the first cohort of some 670 subjects, a separate validation cohort made up of roughly 130 different subjects was used. The study combined high-throughput TCR immunosequencing, statistical association of individual TCRs with disease status, and machine learning to predict cytomegalovirus infection status. In a later analysis, previously published TCR beta repertoires from 666 donors were re-analyzed and high-resolution HLA genotyping was added so that TCR occurrence patterns could be studied. In the later analysis, no new phenotypic data were used to find candidate immune exposures; instead, reliance was placed on TCR beta sequences and their occurrence across donors. To decide whether each TCR beta V gene segment behaved as functional or pseudogenic, an earlier analysis of approximately 600 of the donors relied on high-throughput TCR beta sequencing. Donor age, sex, ethnicity and CMV serostatus were compiled alongside the repertoire data. Genome-wide SNP genotypes for about 60% of the 666 donors were used in a later genetic analysis, which treated that subset as a discovery cohort. All discovery cohort repertoires had been generated on a single sequencing platform. HLA typing covered class I and class II loci at four-digit resolution. The number of typed donors differed by locus: roughly 629-640 for A, B, C, DRB1 and DQB1; 522 for DQA1; approximately 600 for DPA1; and roughly 490 for DPB1. Several DR-DQ haplotypes were treated as single units for association and clustering because of strong linkage in the cohort. Across some 400 genotyped donors of the cohort, an average of about 250,000 unique TCR beta nucleotide sequences per donor were sequenced, and roughly a sixth of those sequences were non-productive.

Study-level results and caveats: In a later analysis, about 17,000 TCR beta sequences were associated with specific HLA alleles at a false discovery rate of 0.05. The cohort was sequenced for TCR beta chains only, and without alpha or paired-chain data the features that could be detected were limited. Correlated functional status among segregating V segments might reflect linkage disequilibrium, but an unknown experimental factor could not be ruled out. In a later analysis, several top co-occurrence clusters were reported to appear linked to parvovirus B19, influenza, CMV and Epstein-Barr virus. Most CMV-associated TCR beta chains appeared to be HLA-restricted in a later analysis, and the HLA associations seemed to be driven largely by CMV exposure. The authors suggested that the approach could potentially be generalized to other disease states and immunological phenotypes. Cytomegalovirus status was reported to be diagnosed by the classifier with high specificity and sensitivity in both the original and validation cohorts. Strong co-occurrence of HLA alleles, especially DR and DQ, made assigning TCR associations to individual alleles difficult. The earlier analysis of almost 600 of the donors excluded 15 to 20 rarely observed V segments, including chromosome 9 orphons, because counts were too low. Because HLA typing was unavailable for some donors at each locus, only the typed subset was used in association tests. Across donors, most TCR sequences were observed very rarely, whereas some public TCRs were present in many individuals. Sequencing depth was assumed to be roughly uniform across donors in the presence/absence analyses, though that assumption may not hold. In a later genetic analysis, fewer N-insertions in productive TCRs were reported among donors in an Asian-associated ancestry cluster than the roughly 700-donor mean. V-gene and J-gene trimming of TCR beta chains was associated with a missense DCLRE1C variant in a later genetic analysis, and the association was replicated in an independent cohort. A few of the identified cytomegalovirus-associated TCR beta chains were confirmed in vitro to be specific for cytomegalovirus antigens. In a later analysis, the rate of TCR association differed among HLA loci, with DRB1 alleles having the most associated TCRs and HLA-C alleles having the fewest. A cluster of highly shared sequence variants was judged likely to represent a technical artifact of the sequencing pipeline. A later analysis found that HLA-associated TCR beta chains were more clonally expanded and had lower generation probabilities than equally common non-associated chains. CMV serostatus was the only immune exposure information available for the cohort. Broadly in line with IMGT annotations, most TCR beta V segments showed up in productive rearrangements about 87% or about 30% of the time in an earlier analysis of several hundred of the donors. Some IMGT-functional V segments, including TRBV6-2 and TRBV6-3, could not be told apart with the 87-base-pair reads, so those segments were excluded. The study listed 150 to 200 TCR beta chains as associated with cytomegalovirus. A further reported finding was that TCR beta sequences accurately predicted the HLA-A and HLA-B alleles for most subjects in the first cohort.

This clone was seen a handful of times. Its antigen remains unidentified. The input lacks base qualities; no much larger clone sits a single base away. CDR1 and CDR2, per the germline V gene, are SGHTS and YDEGEE. The CDR3 runs 15 residues from the cysteine to the phenylalanine. The read is trimmed to its CDR3 DNA, 45 bases read in frame from base 1. Clipping removes 4 bases from V and 0 bases from J, with 4 as the unmatched junction base count. The cohort was made up of 666 healthy bone marrow donors. At the time of sampling, all cohort members were nominally healthy, though unrecorded immune exposures were likely present. The donor was CMV seronegative and belonged to the group of over 350 seronegative cohort members. Each donor provided a peripheral blood sample, and peripheral blood mononuclear cells were used for TCR beta sequencing. Genomic DNA was extracted from the blood cell samples with the Qiagen DNeasy Blood Extraction Kit.

Library preparation used the immunoSEQ multiplex PCR assay. For the multiplex PCR, a mixture combining 60 forward primers for TCR Vbeta segments and 13 reverse primers for TCR Jbeta segments was used. The CDR3 region of rearranged TCR beta genes was amplified from genomic DNA with a multiplex PCR assay. Amplified TCR beta libraries were sequenced as 87-base-pair reads on the Illumina HiSeq System. Per the original workflow: A later analysis tallied around 82 million unique TCR beta chains across the roughly 610 repertoires, and some 10 million of those chains were shared by two or more donors. A nearest-neighbor algorithm error-corrected the raw reads and collapsed the reads into unique sequences, merging closely related sequences to remove PCR and sequencing errors. Alignment of CDR3 sequences to IMGT reference sequences was used to assign V, D and J gene segments. For a sequence to be retained, a match of at least six nucleotides to both a V gene segment and a J gene segment was required. Rearrangements were classified as productive when the CDR3 lacked stop codons and remained in frame with V and J, and all other rearrangements were classified as non-productive. CDR3 was defined according to IMGT convention as the region running from the second conserved V-encoded cysteine to the conserved J-encoded phenylalanine. In an earlier analysis of just under 600 of the donors, sequences lacking an unambiguous match to a single V gene segment were excluded. In an earlier analysis of some 590 of the donors, V segments were called functional above 56.7% productive rearrangements and were called segregating when the between-donor standard deviation exceeded 5%. A statistical classification framework was built for diagnosing cytomegalovirus status from the catalog of TCR beta chain sequences. In a later analysis, V and J genes were assigned by comparing TCR nucleotide sequences against IMGT/GENE-DB human TR gene sequences. In a later analysis, CDR3 sequences and most-parsimonious VDJ recombination scenarios were assigned using the TCRdist pipeline. In a later analysis, each TCR beta chain was defined by its CDR3 amino acid sequence together with its V-gene family, and reads without a unique V-gene family were excluded. A later analysis removed 550 to 650 highly shared, low-generation-probability nucleotide sequences to deal with suspected cross-contamination and a sequencing artifact. In a later analysis, a clonal expansion index was calculated for each public chain from normalized within-repertoire ranks of inferred template counts. A later analysis computed generation probabilities with a VDJ recombination model fitted to out-of-frame rearrangements, and checked the results against IGoR. In a later analysis, TCR-TCR, TCR-HLA and TCR-CMV co-occurrence was scored with hypergeometric tests, and a repertoire-size bias correction was applied to TCR pairs. False discovery rates were estimated in a later analysis by permuting HLA or CMV assignments 20 times. In a later analysis, co-occurring TCRs were grouped with DBSCAN, and TCRdist sequence similarity was added when clustering was performed within HLA-allele-positive subsets. For co-occurrence clustering, repertoires with fewer than 30,000 or more than 120,000 public chains were excluded, along with about five repertoires with anomalous nucleotide sharing. The clones in this table, taken by TCRdb from immuneACCESS, are in-frame only. Not every clone is retained; where verified, under half of the shortfall comes from an unresolved V gene, and the cause of the rest is unknown. The V and J calls and clone size are taken from that table; D and trimming were inferred from the DNA. This sample holds roughly 160,000 clones; around 80% were observed only once. Approximately 2.2% of the sample belongs to the ten largest clones.

The origin of this receptor is a male donor in good health and CMV-seronegative. The sequenced sample consisted of PBMCs. The chain joins TRBV5-8 to TRBJ1-5; 7 junctional bases match TRBD1. The DNA sequence is given as TGTGCCAGCAGCAAGACAGGGACTAGCAATCAGCCCCAGCATTTT. The resulting protein is CASSKTGTSNQPQHF. Beyond the CDR3, the reference TRBV5-8 and TRBJ1-5 genes provide the residues; the full variable domain reads: EAGVTQSPTHLIKTRGQQATLRCSPISGHTSVYWYQQALGLGLQFLLWYDEGEERNRGNFPPRFSGRQFPNYSSELNVNALELEDSALYLCASSKTGTSNQPQHFGDGTRLSIL.